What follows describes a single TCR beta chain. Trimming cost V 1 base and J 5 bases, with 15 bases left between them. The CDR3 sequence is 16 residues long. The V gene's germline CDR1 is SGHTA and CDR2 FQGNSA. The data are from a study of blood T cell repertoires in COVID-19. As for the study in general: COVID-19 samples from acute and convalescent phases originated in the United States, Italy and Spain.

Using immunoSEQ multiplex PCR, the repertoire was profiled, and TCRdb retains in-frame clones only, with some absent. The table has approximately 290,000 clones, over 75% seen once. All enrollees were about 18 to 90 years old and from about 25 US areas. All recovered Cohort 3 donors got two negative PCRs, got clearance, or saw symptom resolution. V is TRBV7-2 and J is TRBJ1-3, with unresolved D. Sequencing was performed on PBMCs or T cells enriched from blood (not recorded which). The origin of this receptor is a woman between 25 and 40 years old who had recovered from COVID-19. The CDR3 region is CASSLVDGIGRNTIYF. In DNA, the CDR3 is TGTGCCAGCAGCTTAGTCGATGGCATCGGGAGAAACACCATATATTTT.